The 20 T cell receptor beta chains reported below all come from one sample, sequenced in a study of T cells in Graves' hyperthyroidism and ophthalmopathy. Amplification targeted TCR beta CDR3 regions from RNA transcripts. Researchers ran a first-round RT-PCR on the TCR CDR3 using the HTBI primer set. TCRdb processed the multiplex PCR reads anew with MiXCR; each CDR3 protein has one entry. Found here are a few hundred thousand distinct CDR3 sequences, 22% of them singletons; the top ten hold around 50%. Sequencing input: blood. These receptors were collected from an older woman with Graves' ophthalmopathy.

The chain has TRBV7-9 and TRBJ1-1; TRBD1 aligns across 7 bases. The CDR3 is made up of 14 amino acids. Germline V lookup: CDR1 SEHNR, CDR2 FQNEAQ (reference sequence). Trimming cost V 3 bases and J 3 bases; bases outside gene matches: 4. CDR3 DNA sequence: TGTGCCAGCAGCTTTGACAGGGCCTACACTGAAGCTTTCTTT. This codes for CASSFDRAYTEAFF.

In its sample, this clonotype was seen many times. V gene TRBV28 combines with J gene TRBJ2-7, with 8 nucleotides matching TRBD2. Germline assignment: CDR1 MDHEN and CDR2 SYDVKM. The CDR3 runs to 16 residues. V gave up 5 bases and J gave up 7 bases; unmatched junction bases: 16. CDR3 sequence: CASSPLRPGLVGEQYF. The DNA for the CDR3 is TGTGCCAGCAGTCCTCTCCGACCGGGACTAGTGGGTGAGCAGTACTTC.

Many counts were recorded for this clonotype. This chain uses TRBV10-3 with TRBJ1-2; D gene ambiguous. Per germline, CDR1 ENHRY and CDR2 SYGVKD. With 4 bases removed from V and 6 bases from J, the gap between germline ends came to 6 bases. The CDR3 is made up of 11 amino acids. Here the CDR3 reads CAISGGNGYTF. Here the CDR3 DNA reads TGTGCCATCAGTGGGGGTAATGGCTACACCTTC.

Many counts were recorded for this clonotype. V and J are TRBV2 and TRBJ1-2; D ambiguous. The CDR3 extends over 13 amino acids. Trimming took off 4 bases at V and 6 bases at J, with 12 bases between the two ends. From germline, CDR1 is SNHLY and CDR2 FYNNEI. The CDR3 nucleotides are TGTGCCAGCAGTGCGAGGAGGACCGATGGCTACACCTTC. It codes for CASSARRTDGYTF.

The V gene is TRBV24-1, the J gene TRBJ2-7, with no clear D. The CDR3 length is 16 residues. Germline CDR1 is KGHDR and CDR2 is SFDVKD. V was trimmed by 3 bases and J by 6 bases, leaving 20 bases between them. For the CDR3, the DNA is TGTGCCACCAGTGATCCACTCCAAGACTCCGTGATCGAGCAGTACTTC. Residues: CATSDPLQDSVIEQYF.

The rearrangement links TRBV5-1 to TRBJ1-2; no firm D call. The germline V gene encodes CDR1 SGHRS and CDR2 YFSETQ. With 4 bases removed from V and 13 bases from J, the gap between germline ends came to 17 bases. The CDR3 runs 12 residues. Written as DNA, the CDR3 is TGCGCCAGCAGCCCGAGCGGGGAGAAGATCACCTTC. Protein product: CASSPSGEKITF.

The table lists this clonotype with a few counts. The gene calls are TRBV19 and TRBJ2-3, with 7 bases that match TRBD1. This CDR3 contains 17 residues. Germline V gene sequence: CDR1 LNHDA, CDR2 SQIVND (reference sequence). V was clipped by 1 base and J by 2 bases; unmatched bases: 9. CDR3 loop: CASSIGYRGFLTDTQYF. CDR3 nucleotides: TGTGCCAGTAGTATAGGATACAGGGGCTTCCTCACAGATACGCAGTATTTT.

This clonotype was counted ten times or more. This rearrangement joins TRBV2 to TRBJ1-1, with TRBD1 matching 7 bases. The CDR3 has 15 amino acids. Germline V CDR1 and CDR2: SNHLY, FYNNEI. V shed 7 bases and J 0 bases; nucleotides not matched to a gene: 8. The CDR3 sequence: CASNPQGQLNTEAFF. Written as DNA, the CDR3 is TGTGCCAGCAACCCCCAGGGACAGCTGAACACTGAAGCTTTCTTT.

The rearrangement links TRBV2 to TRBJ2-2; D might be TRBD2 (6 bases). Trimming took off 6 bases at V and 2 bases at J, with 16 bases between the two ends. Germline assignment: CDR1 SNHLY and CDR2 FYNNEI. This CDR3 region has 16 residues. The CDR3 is CASSREGTFNTGELFF. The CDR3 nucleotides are TGTGCCAGCAGCCGCGAAGGGACTTTCAACACCGGGGAGCTGTTTTTT.

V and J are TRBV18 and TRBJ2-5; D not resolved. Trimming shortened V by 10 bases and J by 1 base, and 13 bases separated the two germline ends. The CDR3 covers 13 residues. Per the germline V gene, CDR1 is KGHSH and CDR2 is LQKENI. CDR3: CATSETVQETQYF. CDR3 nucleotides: TGTGCCACCTCGGAGACGGTCCAAGAGACCCAGTACTTC.

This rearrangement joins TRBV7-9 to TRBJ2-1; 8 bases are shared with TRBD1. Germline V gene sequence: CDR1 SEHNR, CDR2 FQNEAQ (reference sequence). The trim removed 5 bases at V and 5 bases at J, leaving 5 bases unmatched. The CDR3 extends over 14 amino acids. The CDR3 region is CASSRTGRNNEQFF. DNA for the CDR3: TGTGCCAGCAGCCGGACAGGGAGAAACAATGAGCAGTTCTTC.

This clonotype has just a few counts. CDR3 DNA: TGTGCCAGCAGTTACCCTCAGGGAGACCGAATTTCACCCCTCCACTTT. This sequence encodes CASSYPQGDRISPLHF. The chain is built from TRBV6-5 and TRBJ1-6, with a weak D call TRBD1 (5 bases). The CDR3 contains 16 residues. Looked up from germline, CDR1 is MNHEY and CDR2 is SVGAGI. V lost 2 bases to trimming and J lost 9 bases, with 17 bases between them.

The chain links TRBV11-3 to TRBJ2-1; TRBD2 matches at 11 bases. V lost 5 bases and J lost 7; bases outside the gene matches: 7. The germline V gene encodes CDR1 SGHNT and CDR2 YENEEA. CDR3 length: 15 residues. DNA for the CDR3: TGTGCCAGCAGCAACCTAGCGGGAGGTACAAATGAGCAGTTCTTC. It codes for CASSNLAGGTNEQFF.

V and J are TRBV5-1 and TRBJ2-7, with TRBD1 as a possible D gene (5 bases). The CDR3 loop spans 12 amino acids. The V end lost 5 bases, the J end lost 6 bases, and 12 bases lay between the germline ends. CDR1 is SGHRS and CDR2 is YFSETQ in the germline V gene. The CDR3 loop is CASRPARGEQYF. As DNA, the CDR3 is TGCGCCAGCAGACCAGCAAGGGGCGAGCAGTACTTC.

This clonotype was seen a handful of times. The CDR3 DNA is TGTGCCAGCAGTTACACAGCGCGGGACACTGAAGCTTTCTTT. Protein product: CASSYTARDTEAFF. The J gene is TRBJ1-1, the V gene TRBV6-6; D gene ambiguous. V dropped 2 bases and J dropped 3 bases, with 10 bases sitting between them. The germline V gene has CDR1 MNHNY and CDR2 SVGAGI (reference sequence). The CDR3 is made up of 14 amino acids.

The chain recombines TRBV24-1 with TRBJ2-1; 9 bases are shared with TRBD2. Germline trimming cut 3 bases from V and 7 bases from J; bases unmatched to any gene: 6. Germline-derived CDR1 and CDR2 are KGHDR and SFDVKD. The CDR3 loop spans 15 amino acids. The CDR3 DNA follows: TGTGCCACCAGTGATACAGGGGCGGGGGGGAATGAGCAGTTCTTC. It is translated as CATSDTGAGGNEQFF.

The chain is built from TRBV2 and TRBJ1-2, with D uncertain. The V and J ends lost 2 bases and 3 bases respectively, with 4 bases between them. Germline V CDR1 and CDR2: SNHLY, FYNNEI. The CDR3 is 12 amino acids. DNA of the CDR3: TGTGCCAGCAGTGAAAGTGACTATGGCTACACCTTC. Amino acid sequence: CASSESDYGYTF. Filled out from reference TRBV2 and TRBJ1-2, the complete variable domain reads EPEVTQTPSHQVTQMGQEVILRCVPISNHLYFYWYRQILGQKVEFLVSFYNNEISEKSEIFDDQFSVERPDGSNFTLKIRSTKLEDSAMYFCASSESDYGYTFGSGTRLTVV.

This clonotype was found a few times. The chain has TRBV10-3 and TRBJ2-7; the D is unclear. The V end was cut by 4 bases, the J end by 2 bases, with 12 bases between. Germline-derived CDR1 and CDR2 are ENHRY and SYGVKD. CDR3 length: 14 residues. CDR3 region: CAISGVGTTYEQYF. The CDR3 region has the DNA TGTGCCATCAGTGGTGTGGGTACCACCTACGAGCAGTACTTC.

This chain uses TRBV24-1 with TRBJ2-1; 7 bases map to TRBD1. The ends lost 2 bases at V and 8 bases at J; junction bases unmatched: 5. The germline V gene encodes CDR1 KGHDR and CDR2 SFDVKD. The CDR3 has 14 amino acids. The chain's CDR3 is CATSDSTGIHEQFF. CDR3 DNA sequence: TGTGCCACCAGTGATTCGACAGGGATCCATGAGCAGTTCTTC.

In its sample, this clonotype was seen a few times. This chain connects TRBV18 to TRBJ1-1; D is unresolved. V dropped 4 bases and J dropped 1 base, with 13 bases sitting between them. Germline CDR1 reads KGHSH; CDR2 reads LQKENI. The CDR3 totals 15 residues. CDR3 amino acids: CASSLQDGWNTEAFF. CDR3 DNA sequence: TGTGCCAGCTCACTCCAGGACGGATGGAACACTGAAGCTTTCTTT. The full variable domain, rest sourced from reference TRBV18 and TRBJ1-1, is NAGVMQNPRHLVRRRGQEARLRCSPMKGHSHVYWYRQLPEEGLKFMVYLQKENIIDESGMPKERFSAEFPKEGPSILRIQQVVRGDSAAYFCASSLQDGWNTEAFFGQGTRLTVV.